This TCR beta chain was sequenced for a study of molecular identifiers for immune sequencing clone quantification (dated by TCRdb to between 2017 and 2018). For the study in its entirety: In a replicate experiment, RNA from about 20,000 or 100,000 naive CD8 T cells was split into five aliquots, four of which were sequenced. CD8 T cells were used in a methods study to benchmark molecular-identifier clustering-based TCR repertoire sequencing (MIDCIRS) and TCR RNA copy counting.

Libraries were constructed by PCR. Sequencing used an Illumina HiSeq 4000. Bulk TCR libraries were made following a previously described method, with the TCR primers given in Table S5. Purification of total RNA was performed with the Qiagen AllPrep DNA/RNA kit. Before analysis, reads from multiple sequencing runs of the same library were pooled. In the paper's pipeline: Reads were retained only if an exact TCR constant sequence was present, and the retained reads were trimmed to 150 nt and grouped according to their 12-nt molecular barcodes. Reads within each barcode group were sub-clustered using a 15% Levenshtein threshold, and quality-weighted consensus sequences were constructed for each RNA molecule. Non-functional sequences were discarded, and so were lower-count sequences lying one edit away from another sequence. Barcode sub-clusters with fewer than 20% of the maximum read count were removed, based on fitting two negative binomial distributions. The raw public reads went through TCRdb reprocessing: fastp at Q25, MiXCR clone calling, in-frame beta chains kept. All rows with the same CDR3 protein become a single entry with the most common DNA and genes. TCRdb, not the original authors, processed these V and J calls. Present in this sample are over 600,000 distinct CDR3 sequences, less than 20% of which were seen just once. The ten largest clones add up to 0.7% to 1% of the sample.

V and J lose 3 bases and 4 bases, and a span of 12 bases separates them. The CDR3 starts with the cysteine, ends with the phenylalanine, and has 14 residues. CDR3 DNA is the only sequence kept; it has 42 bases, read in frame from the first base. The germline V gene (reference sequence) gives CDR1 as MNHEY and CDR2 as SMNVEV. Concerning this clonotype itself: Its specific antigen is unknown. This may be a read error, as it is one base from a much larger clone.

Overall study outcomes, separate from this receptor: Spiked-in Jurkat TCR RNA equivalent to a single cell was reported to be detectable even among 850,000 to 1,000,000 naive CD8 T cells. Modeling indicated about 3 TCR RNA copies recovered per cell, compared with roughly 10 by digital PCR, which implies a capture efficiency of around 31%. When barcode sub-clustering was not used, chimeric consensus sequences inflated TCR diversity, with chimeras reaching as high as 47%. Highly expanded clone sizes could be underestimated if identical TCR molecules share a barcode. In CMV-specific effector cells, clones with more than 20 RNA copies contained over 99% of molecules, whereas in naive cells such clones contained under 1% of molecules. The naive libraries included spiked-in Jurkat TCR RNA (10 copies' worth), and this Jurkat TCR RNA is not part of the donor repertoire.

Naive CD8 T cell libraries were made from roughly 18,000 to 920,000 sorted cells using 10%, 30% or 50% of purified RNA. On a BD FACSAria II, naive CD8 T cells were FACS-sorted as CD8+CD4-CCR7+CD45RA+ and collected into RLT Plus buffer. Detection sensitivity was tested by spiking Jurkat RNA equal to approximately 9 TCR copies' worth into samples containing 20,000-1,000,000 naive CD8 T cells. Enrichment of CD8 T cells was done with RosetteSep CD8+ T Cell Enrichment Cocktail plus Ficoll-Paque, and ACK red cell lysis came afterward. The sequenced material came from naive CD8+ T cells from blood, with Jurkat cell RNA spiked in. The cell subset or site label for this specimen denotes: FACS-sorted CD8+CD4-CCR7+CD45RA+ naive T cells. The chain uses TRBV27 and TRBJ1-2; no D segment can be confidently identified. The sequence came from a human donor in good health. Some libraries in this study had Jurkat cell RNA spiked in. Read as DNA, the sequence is TGTGCCAGCAGTTTTGGGATAGGTGCCTATGGCTACACCTTC. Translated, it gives CASSFGIGAYGYTF.